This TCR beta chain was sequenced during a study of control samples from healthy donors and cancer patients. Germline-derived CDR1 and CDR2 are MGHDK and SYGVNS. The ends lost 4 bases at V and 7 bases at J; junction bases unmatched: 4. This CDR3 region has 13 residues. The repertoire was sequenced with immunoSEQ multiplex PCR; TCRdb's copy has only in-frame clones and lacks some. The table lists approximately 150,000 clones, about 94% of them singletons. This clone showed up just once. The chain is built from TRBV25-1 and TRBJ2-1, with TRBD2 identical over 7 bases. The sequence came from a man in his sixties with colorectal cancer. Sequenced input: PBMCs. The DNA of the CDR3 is TGTGCCAGCAGTGGACAACTAGCGAATGAGCAGTTCTTC. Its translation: CASSGQLANEQFF.